This T cell receptor (beta chain) comes out of a study of CD8 T cells in Susac syndrome. It was with random hexamers that roughly 0.45 to 1 ug RNA was reverse transcribed. TCRdb re-called the immunoSEQ multiplex PCR reads with MiXCR, one entry per CDR3 protein. The data show roughly 89,000 distinct CDR3 sequences, roughly 96% seen once. The sequenced sample consisted of CD8+ T cells from PBMCs. The TCR sequence derives from a human donor with Susac syndrome.

CDR3 DNA sequence: TGTGCCAGCAGCTCGGGACGGCTTGAAGCTTTCTTT. Its translation is CASSSGRLEAFF. The genes are TRBV6-1 and TRBJ1-1; possible D gene TRBD1, 5 bases. CDR3 size: 12 residues. Deletions cut 6 bases from V and 7 bases from J, with 12 bases between. Germline V lookup: CDR1 MNHNS, CDR2 SASEGT.